The present T cell receptor beta chain was sequenced within a study of identical twins (dated by TCRdb to about 2016). About the full investigation: TCR alpha and beta repertoires from monozygotic twins, unrelated adults of various ages and cord blood were deep-sequenced to test whether fetal clonotypes persist. To rule out contamination, replicate twin experiments were performed at different times with different library preparation protocols.

Concerning this clonotype: The target of this receptor is not known. No base quality information exists; no much larger clone differs at one position.

Only healthy Caucasian donors were included. The twin cohort comprised three pairs of female monozygotic twins, all aged roughly 18 to 29 years. RNA for TCR libraries was isolated from peripheral blood mononuclear cells. The study at large found these results: The excess sharing between twins in beta out-of-frame sequences was weaker because fewer shared sequences reduced the signal-to-noise ratio. Compared with coincidental sharing between unrelated individuals, out-of-frame TCR alpha sequences shared between twins showed an excess of sequences with low generation probability. Fewer insertions were carried by abundant cord blood beta clonotypes, a similar but weaker trend appeared in young adult naive repertoires, and no such trend appeared in memory repertoires. Zero-insertion analyses could be partly confounded by invariant T cells such as MAIT and iNKT, although diverse VJ usage argued against such confounding for most clonotypes. In monozygotic twins, recombination models systematically underestimated out-of-frame TCR alpha sharing, but the models matched the sharing seen between unrelated individuals. Because the same donors could not be followed over many years, conclusions were based on cross-sectional statistical analysis.

The library was prepared using 5' RACE. The sequencer was an Illumina HiSeq 2000. Template switching introduced a universal primer binding site; the final cDNA contained a unique molecular identifier, enabling accurate counting of TCR cDNA molecules. Specific primers in the conserved constant-segment region were used to synthesize first-strand cDNA for the TCR alpha and beta chains. To control for contamination, every cDNA library carried two barcodes: a SMART-Mk sample barcode plus Illumina barcodes. Two successive PCR steps introduced TruSeq adapter sequences along with Illumina sample barcodes. The Illumina HiSeq platform was used with custom primers to sequence TCR alpha and beta cDNA libraries. The paper's processing steps were these. MiGEC processed the raw reads to extract unique molecular identifiers, while MiXCR was used to determine the CDR3 positions. For each individual, recombination models were inferred using an EM algorithm with the repgenHMM and IGoR tools. The tcR package in R was used for shared clonotype analysis, with sharing normalized by the product of cloneset sizes. To study raw recombination without the effects of thymic and clonal selection, out-of-frame nonproductive sequences were analyzed. TCRdb reprocessing: public reads trimmed at Q25 with fastp, clones called with MiXCR, in-frame beta chains kept. Each entry merges the rows of one CDR3 protein and shows their most common DNA and genes. The V and J calls follow TCRdb's processing rather than the paper's. Across this sample there are a few hundred thousand distinct CDR3 sequences, with approximately 10% seen only once. More than 2.5% of the sample belongs to the ten largest clones.

These sequences were also reported in another study, on yellow fever vaccine responses in identical twins. As the second study states: According to the authors, in identical twins the way T cells responded to vaccination appeared partly convergent and partly personalized. The study precisely tracked vaccine-responding T cell clones in identical twins.

The sequence was collected from a woman between 18 and 29 years old in good health. Sequences were obtained from PBMCs.

The DNA sequence follows: TGCAGTGCGGCCACGAGAAGCGTGCTAGCCAAAAACATTCAGTACTTC. This encodes CSAATRSVLAKNIQYF. The chain is encoded by TRBV20-1 joined to TRBJ2-4; the D segment cannot be called with confidence. Relative to germline, V is 6 bases shorter and J is 0 bases shorter, with 18 bases between their ends. For CDR1 and CDR2, the germline V gene (reference sequence) lists DFQATT and SNEGSKA. The CDR3 numbers 16 residues from cysteine through phenylalanine. The DNA shown is the 48-base CDR3, in frame from base 1.